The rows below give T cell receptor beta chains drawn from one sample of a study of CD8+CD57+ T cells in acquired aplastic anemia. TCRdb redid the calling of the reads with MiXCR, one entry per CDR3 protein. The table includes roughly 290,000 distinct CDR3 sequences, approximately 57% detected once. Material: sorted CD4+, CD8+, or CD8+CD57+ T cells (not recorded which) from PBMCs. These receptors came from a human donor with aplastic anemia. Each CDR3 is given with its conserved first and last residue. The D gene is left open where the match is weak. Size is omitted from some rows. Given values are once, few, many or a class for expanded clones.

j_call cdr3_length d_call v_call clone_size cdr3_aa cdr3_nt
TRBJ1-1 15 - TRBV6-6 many CASSANQRGGVEAFF TGTGCCAGCAGCGCAAACCAACGGGGTGGAGTTGAAGCTTTCTTT
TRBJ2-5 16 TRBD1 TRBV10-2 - CASNQGLGQGQETQYF TGCGCCAGCAACCAAGGTCTGGGACAGGGCCAAGAGACCCAGTACTTC
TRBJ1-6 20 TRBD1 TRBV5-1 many CASSSQPTRTGFGTHPPLHF TGCGCCAGCAGCTCGCAACCGACTAGGACAGGGTTTGGAACGCACCCACCCCTCCACTTT
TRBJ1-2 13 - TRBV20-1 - CSAIGHPFNGYTF TGCAGTGCGATAGGTCATCCCTTCAATGGCTACACCTTC
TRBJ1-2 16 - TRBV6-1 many CASSRTKTGGFYGYTF TGTGCCAGCAGTCGAACTAAGACAGGCGGGTTTTATGGCTACACCTTC
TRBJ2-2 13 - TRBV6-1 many CASSESWGGELFF TGTGCCAGCAGTGAATCGTGGGGCGGGGAGCTGTTTTTT
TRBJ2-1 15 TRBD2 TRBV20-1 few CSARDPGGGTDEQFF TGCAGTGCTAGAGATCCCGGCGGGGGTACGGATGAGCAGTTCTTC
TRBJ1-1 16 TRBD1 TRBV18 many CASSPPGQGLRTEAFF TGTGCCAGCTCACCTCCGGGACAGGGACTTAGGACTGAAGCTTTCTTT
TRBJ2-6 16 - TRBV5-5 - CASIGKATSGANVLTF TGTGCCAGCATAGGGAAGGCTACCTCTGGGGCCAACGTCCTGACTTTC
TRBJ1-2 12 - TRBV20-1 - CSAPGISYGYTF TGCAGTGCCCCAGGAATTTCCTATGGCTACACCTTC
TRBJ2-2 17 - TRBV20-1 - CSARDTGLRGDTVELFF TGCAGTGCTAGAGATACAGGCCTTCGAGGGGACACCGTGGAGCTGTTTTTT
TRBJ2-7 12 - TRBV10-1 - CASTGRAYEQYF TGCGCCAGCACGGGCAGAGCCTACGAGCAGTACTTC
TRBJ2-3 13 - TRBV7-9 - CASSLDDRNTQYF TGTGCCAGCAGCTTAGATGACAGAAATACGCAGTATTTT
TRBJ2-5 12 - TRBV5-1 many CASSLGQETQYF TGTGCCAGCAGCTTAGGTCAAGAGACCCAGTACTTC
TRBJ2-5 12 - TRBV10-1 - CASTLIQGTQYF TGCGCCAGCACGCTAATTCAGGGGACCCAGTACTTC
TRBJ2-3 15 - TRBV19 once CASMEAGANTDTQYF TGTGCCAGTATGGAGGCAGGGGCAAACACAGATACGCAGTATTTT
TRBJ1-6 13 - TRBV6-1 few CASSGYEYSPLHF TGTGCCAGCAGTGGATATGAGTATTCACCCCTCCACTTC
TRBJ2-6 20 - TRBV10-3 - CAISVGGTKPADSGANVLTF TGTGCCATCAGTGTAGGTGGGACCAAGCCGGCAGACTCTGGGGCCAACGTCCTGACTTTC
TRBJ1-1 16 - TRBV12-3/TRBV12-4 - CASSFRAGPMNTEAFF TGTGCCAGCAGTTTTCGGGCAGGGCCAATGAACACTGAAGCTTTCTTT
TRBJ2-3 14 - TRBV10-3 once CASSGGLNTDTQYF TGTGCCAGCAGTGGGGGACTGAACACAGATACGCAGTATTTT
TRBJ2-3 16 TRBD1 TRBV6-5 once CASSYLARGPADTQYF TGTGCCAGCAGTTACTTGGCCAGGGGGCCTGCAGATACGCAGTATTTT
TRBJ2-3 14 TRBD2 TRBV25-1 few CASSGYGGADTQYF TGTGCCAGCAGTGGGTATGGGGGGGCAGATACGCAGTATTTT
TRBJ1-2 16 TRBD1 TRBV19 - CASSPSGTGGFFGYTF TGTGCCAGTAGTCCCTCCGGGACAGGGGGCTTTTTTGGCTACACCTTC
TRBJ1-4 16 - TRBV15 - CATSSRPPATNEKLFF TGTGCCACCAGCAGCCGACCCCCAGCAACTAATGAAAAACTGTTTTTT
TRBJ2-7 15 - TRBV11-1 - CASSQAGQGAYEQYF TGTGCCAGCAGCCAAGCTGGTCAGGGAGCCTACGAGCAGTACTTC
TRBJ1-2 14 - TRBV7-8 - CASSSLKGNYGYTF TGTGCCAGCAGCAGCCTAAAGGGGAACTATGGCTACACCTTC
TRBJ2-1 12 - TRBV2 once CASSEDGNEQFF TGTGCCAGCAGTGAAGATGGGAATGAGCAGTTCTTC
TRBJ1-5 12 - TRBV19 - CASSNQVQPQHF TGTGCCAGTAGTAACCAAGTTCAGCCCCAGCATTTT
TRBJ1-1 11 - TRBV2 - CASLDRLGAFF TGTGCCAGTCTAGACAGGTTGGGGGCTTTCTTT
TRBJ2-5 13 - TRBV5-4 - CASSSDTPETQYF TGTGCCAGCAGTTCAGATACCCCGGAGACCCAGTACTTC
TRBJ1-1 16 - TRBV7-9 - CASNPPAKVMNTEAFF TGTGCCAGCAACCCTCCCGCGAAGGTCATGAACACTGAAGCTTTCTTT
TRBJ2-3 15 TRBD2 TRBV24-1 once CATGGVAGGVDTQYF TGTGCCACCGGAGGGGTGGCGGGGGGAGTAGATACGCAGTATTTT
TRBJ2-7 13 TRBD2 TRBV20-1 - CSAGTSGSSGQYF TGCAGTGCGGGGACTAGCGGGAGTAGTGGGCAGTACTTC
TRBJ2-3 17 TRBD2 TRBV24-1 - CATSDGLAGAGTDTQYF TGTGCCACCAGTGACGGACTAGCGGGGGCCGGCACAGATACGCAGTATTTT
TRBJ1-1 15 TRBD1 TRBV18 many CASSPRQGDETEAFF TGTGCCAGCTCACCACGTCAGGGGGACGAGACTGAAGCTTTCTTT
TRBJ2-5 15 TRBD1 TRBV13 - CPSSLGTGSKETQYF TGTCCCAGCAGCTTAGGGACAGGGAGCAAAGAGACCCAGTACTTC
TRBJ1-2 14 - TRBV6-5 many CASSRDMGRYGYTF TGTGCCAGCAGCCGAGACATGGGGCGTTATGGCTACACCTTC